Each of the 28 T cell receptor beta chains below was sequenced from the same sample in a study of shared clonotypes between healthy human individuals. The table came from immunoSEQ multiplex PCR; TCRdb's copy has only in-frame clones and leaves some out. The data show approximately 2.5 million clones, around 94% seen once. Source material: naive CD4+ T cells sorted from blood. The subset here: CD45RA+ positively selected. Receptor source: a man aged 18 to 30 in good health.

The V and J genes are TRBV11-2 and TRBJ1-2; D not resolved. Trimming stripped 5 bases from V and 4 bases from J, with 8 bases between. CDR3 length: 12 residues. CDR1 SGHAT and CDR2 FQNNGV come from the germline V gene. The CDR3 reads CASSGSSYGYTF. The DNA for the CDR3 is TGTGCCAGCAGCGGCAGCAGCTATGGCTACACCTTC.

This clone has a single count. The rearrangement links TRBV7-2 to TRBJ2-3; 10 bases are shared with TRBD2. Germline V gene lookup returns CDR1 SGHTA and CDR2 FQGNSA. The CDR3 extends over 15 amino acids. V shed 3 bases, J shed 2 bases, and the junction held 2 bases outside the gene matches. DNA for the CDR3: TGTGCCAGCAGCTTGAGCGGGGGGGCCACAGATACGCAGTATTTT. Translation gives CASSLSGGATDTQYF.

In regard to this clone: A read error may produce the germline difference seen at one junction end. V and J are TRBV7-7 and TRBJ2-5; D remains ambiguous. CDR1 and CDR2 (germline): SSHAT, FNYEAQ (reference sequence). The CDR3 length is 14 residues. This CDR3 is CASSPLTYQETQYF. In DNA form, the CDR3 reads TGTGCTAGCAGCCCTTTGACGTACCAAGAGACCCAGTACTTC. Complete variable domain (other parts from reference TRBV7-7 and TRBJ2-5): GAGVSQSPRYKVTKRGQDVTLRCDPISSHATLYWYQQALGQGPEFLTYFNYEAQPDKSGLPSDRFSAERPEGSISTLTIQRTEQRDSAMYRCASSPLTYQETQYFGPGTRLLVL.

The rearrangement uses TRBV7-8 and TRBJ2-2; the match to TRBD2 covers 8 bases. J lost 3 bases, V lost 8 bases, and 8 bases had no gene match. Germline assignment: CDR1 SGHVS and CDR2 FQNEAQ. The CDR3 runs to 15 residues. CDR3 DNA: TGTGCCAGCGGGTCGGAGCGGGAGTACACCGGGGAGCTGTTTTTT. The encoded protein is CASGSEREYTGELFF.

This CDR3 reads CASSSEWGAYEQYF. As DNA, the CDR3 is TGTGCCAGCAGCTCCGAATGGGGCGCCTACGAGCAGTACTTC. V and J are TRBV7-8 and TRBJ2-7; D might be TRBD1 (5 bases). The V gene lost 4 bases and the J gene lost 2 bases, with 12 bases spanning the gap. Germline CDR1 is SGHVS and CDR2 is FQNEAQ. The CDR3 runs to 14 residues. Full variable domain (rest looked up from reference TRBV7-8 and TRBJ2-7): GAGVSQSPRYKVAKRGQDVALRCDPISGHVSLFWYQQALGQGPEFLTYFQNEAQLDKSGLPSDRFFAERPEGSVSTLKIQRTQQEDSAVYLCASSSEWGAYEQYFGPGTRLTVT.

J is TRBJ2-1 and V is TRBV7-9; TRBD2 might be the D (7 bases). The CDR3 is 15 amino acids. Germline CDR1 SEHNR, CDR2 FQNEAQ (reference sequence). Trimming shortened V by 2 bases and J by 6 bases, and 14 bases separated the two germline ends. The CDR3 DNA reads as TGTGCCAGCAGCTTACTGGCGGGGGCTATCAATGAGCAGTTCTTC. It encodes CASSLLAGAINEQFF. The complete variable domain, with remaining parts taken from reference TRBV7-9 and TRBJ2-1, reads DTGVSQNPRHKITKRGQNVTFRCDPISEHNRLYWYRQTLGQGPEFLTYFQNEAQLEKSRLLSDRFSAERPKGSFSTLEIQRTEQGDSAMYLCASSLLAGAINEQFFGPGTRLTVL.

This chain uses TRBV9 with TRBJ2-5; D is perhaps TRBD1 or TRBD2 (5 bases each). The CDR3 has 15 amino acids. Germline assignment: CDR1 SGDLS and CDR2 YYNGEE. Trimming removed 0 bases at V and 5 bases at J, with 14 bases between. This CDR3 reads CASSVASGAPETQYF. CDR3 DNA sequence: TGTGCCAGCAGCGTAGCGTCCGGGGCACCCGAGACCCAGTACTTC.

The genes are TRBV4-2 and TRBJ2-5; D may be TRBD1 or TRBD2 (6 bases each). V was cut by 1 base and J by 1 base, with 22 bases left in between. The CDR3 loop spans 19 amino acids. The V gene's germline CDR1 is LGHNA and CDR2 YNFKEQ. CDR3 in amino acids: CASSQGGWGAQSGQETQYF. Here the CDR3 DNA reads TGTGCCAGCAGCCAAGGAGGGTGGGGGGCTCAGAGCGGCCAAGAGACCCAGTACTTC.

The chain recombines TRBV27 with TRBJ2-7; TRBD2 agrees at 9 bases. With 10 bases clipped from V and 4 bases from J, the junction kept 8 bases outside the gene matches. There are 13 residues in the CDR3. Per germline, CDR1 MNHEY and CDR2 SMNVEV (reference sequence). CDR3 nucleotides: TGTGCCACCGGCGCGGGGGGGCGTTACGAGCAGTACTTC. As protein: CATGAGGRYEQYF.

The rearrangement links TRBV6-1 to TRBJ2-7; a weak D match, TRBD1 (5 bases). The CDR3 is 11 residues long. The V gene lost 6 bases and the J gene lost 6 bases, with 9 bases spanning the gap. Looked up from germline, CDR1 is MNHNS and CDR2 is SASEGT. Here the CDR3 DNA reads TGTGCCAGCAGCCAGGGCTCCGAGCAGTACTTC. Protein: CASSQGSEQYF.

The V call is TRBV7-6, the J call TRBJ2-7; the match to TRBD1 covers 8 bases. Germline assignment: CDR1 SGHVS and CDR2 FNYEAQ. The CDR3 is 15 amino acids. J gave up 5 bases and V 5 bases, and 11 bases lay outside the gene matches. CDR3 in amino acids: CASSQSPGQGNEQYF. The CDR3 coding sequence is TGTGCCAGCAGCCAGTCCCCTGGACAGGGAAACGAGCAGTACTTC.

About this clone itself: The sample has other DNA sequences that encode this CDR3 too. The chain couples TRBV10-3 to TRBJ2-5, with a possible D match to TRBD2 (5 bases). The CDR3 consists of 13 residues. Trimming shortened V by 8 bases and J by 3 bases, and 13 bases separated the two germline ends. Germline-derived CDR1 and CDR2 are ENHRY and SYGVKD. The CDR3 bases are TGTGCCATCTCCGAGGGTGGGGAAGAGACCCAGTACTTC. As protein: CAISEGGEETQYF.

V and J are TRBV10-3 and TRBJ1-1; D gene uncertain. Between the trimmed V and J ends, which lost 1 base and 0 bases, there was a span of 15 bases. The CDR3 has 17 residues. Germline V lookup: CDR1 ENHRY, CDR2 SYGVKD. CDR3 DNA sequence: TGTGCCATCAGTGAGTTTGGAGGGCAATTAATGAACACTGAAGCTTTCTTT. It translates to CAISEFGGQLMNTEAFF.

The table lists this clone with a few counts. The chain recombines TRBV6-1 with TRBJ1-1; TRBD1 might be the D (6 bases). Germline assignment: CDR1 MNHNS and CDR2 SASEGT. CDR3 size: 14 residues. With 6 bases removed from V and 1 base from J, the gap between germline ends came to 12 bases. CDR3 residues: CASRGGGQNTEAFF. CDR3 coding DNA: TGTGCCAGCAGGGGAGGGGGGCAGAACACTGAAGCTTTCTTT.

The V call is TRBV4-3, the J call TRBJ1-4, with TRBD1 as a possible D gene (5 bases). The V and J ends lost 2 bases and 1 base respectively, with 8 bases between them. In germline, CDR1 is LGHNA, CDR2 YSLEER. This CDR3 is built from 15 residues. The CDR3 DNA reads TGCGCCAGCAGCCAACAGGGAAAAACTAATGAAAAACTGTTTTTT. Translation: CASSQQGKTNEKLFF.

This chain links TRBV9 with TRBJ1-1; D gene ambiguous. The CDR3 contains 15 residues. The V and J ends lost 3 bases and 2 bases respectively, with 14 bases between them. Per germline, CDR1 SGDLS and CDR2 YYNGEE. The CDR3 DNA reads as TGTGCCAGCAGCGCCAGGACCGCCTCAAACACTGAAGCTTTCTTT. It is translated as CASSARTASNTEAFF.

The chain is built from TRBV19 and TRBJ1-1, with 9 bases matching TRBD1. CDR3 length equals 15 residues. Germline CDR1 is LNHDA and CDR2 is SQIVND (reference sequence). V gave up 6 bases and J gave up 5 bases; unmatched junction bases: 10. DNA for the CDR3: TGTGCCAGTAGCCAAAACATACAGGGGGCAACTGAAGCTTTCTTT. Translating it yields CASSQNIQGATEAFF.

The chain uses TRBV10-1 and TRBJ2-2, with D possibly being TRBD1 (6 bases). The V end was cut by 8 bases, the J end by 0 bases, with 16 bases between. The CDR3 sequence is 16 residues long. Germline lookup yields CDR1 WNHNN and CDR2 SYGVQD (reference sequence). CDR3 amino acids: CASAKERTANTGELFF. The CDR3 nucleotides are TGCGCCAGCGCAAAGGAGAGGACAGCGAACACCGGGGAGCTGTTTTTT.

CDR3 sequence reads: CASSYPWVASGNTIYF. The CDR3, as DNA: TGTGCCAGTAGCTATCCTTGGGTCGCCTCTGGAAACACCATATATTTT. The gene calls are TRBV19 and TRBJ1-3; D is unclear. V lost 6 bases and J lost 0, with 15 bases in between. CDR1 is LNHDA, CDR2 SQIVND, per germline (reference sequence). The CDR3 is 16 residues long.

With respect to this clone: Other DNA sequences in this sample translate to the same CDR3. The genes are TRBV10-3 and TRBJ2-7; D possibly uses TRBD1 or TRBD2 (6 bases each). Germline CDR1 reads ENHRY; CDR2 reads SYGVKD. Trimming cost V 6 bases and J 2 bases, with 14 bases left between them. The length of the CDR3 is 14 residues. The CDR3 protein is CAISEGGGAYEQYF. Written as DNA, the CDR3 is TGTGCCATCAGCGAGGGGGGAGGAGCCTACGAGCAGTACTTC.

To note about this clone: Different DNA sequences within this sample yield the same CDR3. The chain carries TRBV28 and TRBJ2-7; weak D call: TRBD2 (6 bases). Trimming took off 3 bases at V and 4 bases at J, with 10 bases between the two ends. The CDR3 totals 13 residues. Germline-derived CDR1 and CDR2 are MDHEN and SYDVKM. The CDR3 sequence is CASSLGGPYEQYF. In nucleotides, the CDR3 is TGTGCCAGCAGTTTGGGGGGTCCGTACGAGCAGTACTTC.

The chain links TRBV9 to TRBJ2-6; 9 bases align to TRBD1. CDR1 is SGDLS, CDR2 YYNGEE, per germline. V lost 0 bases to trimming and J lost 4 bases; unmatched junction nucleotides: 11. This CDR3 spans 19 amino acids. The CDR3 loop is CASSVGDGQGTLGANVLTF. Here the CDR3 DNA reads TGTGCCAGCAGCGTAGGGGACGGACAGGGGACCCTGGGGGCCAACGTCCTGACTTTC.

This clone was counted once. This chain joins TRBV28 and TRBJ2-3; D perhaps matches TRBD1 (6 bases). This CDR3 is 15 amino acids long. Germline CDR1 MDHEN, CDR2 SYDVKM. V was trimmed by 7 bases and J by 6 bases, leaving 20 bases between them. The CDR3 region is CASTFQRWGLDTQYF. The CDR3 DNA sequence: TGTGCCAGCACCTTTCAGCGCTGGGGGCTGGATACGCAGTATTTT.

The CDR3 spells CASSRTQGFPFQETQYF. The CDR3 bases are TGTGCCAGCAGCCGCACTCAGGGGTTCCCTTTCCAAGAGACCCAGTACTTC. V usage is TRBV21-1 and J usage is TRBJ2-5; whether TRBD1, the table's D call, matches the DNA was not checked. TRBV21-1 is reported as a pseudogene. The CDR3 spans 17 residues.

This chain uses TRBV5-1 with TRBJ2-1, with 7 positions matching TRBD2. The junction had 10 bases not matched to a gene; V was cut back by 7 bases and J by 6 bases. Germline lookup yields CDR1 SGHRS and CDR2 YFSETQ. CDR3 length: 14 residues. The CDR3 sequence is CASSWRGTTNEQFF. In DNA, the CDR3 is TGCGCCAGCTCCTGGCGAGGGACTACCAATGAGCAGTTCTTC. The complete variable domain, with remaining parts taken from reference TRBV5-1 and TRBJ2-1, reads KAGVTQTPRYLIKTRGQQVTLSCSPISGHRSVSWYQQTPGQGLQFLFEYFSETQRNKGNFPGRFSGRQFSNSRSEMNVSTLELGDSALYLCASSWRGTTNEQFFGPGTRLTVL.

Comment on this clone: Other DNA sequences from this sample encode an identical CDR3 as well. The chain links TRBV10-2 to TRBJ1-6; no clear D. Germline CDR1 WSHSY, CDR2 SAAADI. Deletions cut 4 bases from V and 7 bases from J, with 8 bases between. This CDR3 region has 13 residues. The DNA of the CDR3 is TGCGCCAGCAGTGGGCAGTTAAATTCACCCCTCCACTTT. Translated: CASSGQLNSPLHF.

The rearrangement uses TRBV21-1 and TRBJ1-4; the table's D gene call, TRBD1, was not cross checked with the DNA. TRBV21-1 is reported as a pseudogene. CDR3 length: 19 residues. This chain's CDR3 is CASSKESGWQGATNEKLFF. The CDR3 nucleotides read TGTGCCAGCAGCAAAGAGAGTGGATGGCAGGGGGCAACTAATGAAAAACTGTTTTTT.

This clone was detected only once. The same CDR3 can be traced to other DNA sequences in this sample. The chain employs TRBV7-2 and TRBJ2-7; D tentatively reads TRBD1 or TRBD2 (5 bases each). This CDR3 comprises 14 residues. Trimming took off 1 base at V and 2 bases at J, with 9 bases between the two ends. Germline lookup yields CDR1 SGHTA and CDR2 FQGNSA. CDR3 coding DNA: TGTGCCAGCAGCTTAGAGCAGGGAGCCTACGAGCAGTACTTC. Amino acids: CASSLEQGAYEQYF. The whole variable domain, filled in from reference TRBV7-2 and TRBJ2-7, reads GAGVSQSPSNKVTEKGKDVELRCDPISGHTALYWYRQSLGQGLEFLIYFQGNSAPDKSGLPSDRFSAERTGGSVSTLTIQRTQQEDSAVYLCASSLEQGAYEQYFGPGTRLTVT.